One sample yielded the 26 T cell receptor beta chains listed below, sequenced in a study of blood T cell repertoires in COVID-19 (dated by TCRdb to the early 2020s). Libraries were prepared through the immunoSEQ multiplex PCR assay. TCRdb mirrors the immuneACCESS table, restricted to in-frame sequences. Some clones are absent from its copies; in checked studies, under half trace to an unresolved V gene, and the reason for the others is unknown. The sample includes 60,000 or so clones, with about 81% observed a single time. The ten most abundant clones make up about 16% of the sample. The sample consisted of peripheral blood. These receptors originate from a man aged 80 or over with acute or convalescent COVID-19.

CDR3 in amino acids: CASSPPGERAEAFF. DNA of the CDR3: TGTGCCAGCAGCCCGCCCGGGGAGCGGGCTGAAGCTTTCTTT. V usage is TRBV5-4 and J usage is TRBJ1-1; D uncertain. The CDR3 totals 14 residues. The ends were cut back, 4 bases at V and 6 bases at J, with 16 bases in the middle. Per the germline V gene, CDR1 is SGHNT and CDR2 is YYREEE (reference sequence).

This chain joins TRBV6-1 and TRBJ2-3; TRBD2 matches at 9 bases. Germline assignment: CDR1 MNHNS and CDR2 SASEGT. V was clipped by 2 bases and J by 5 bases; unmatched bases: 8. This CDR3 comprises 16 residues. This CDR3 is CASSELRGGPIDTQYF. In nucleotides, the CDR3 is TGTGCCAGCAGTGAACTGCGGGGGGGCCCAATAGATACGCAGTATTTT.

This chain connects TRBV4-2 to TRBJ1-3, with a tentative D call TRBD1 (6 bases). V was cut by 2 bases and J by 0 bases, with 11 bases left in between. The CDR3 spans 16 residues. Germline CDR1 reads LGHNA; CDR2 reads YNFKEQ. In nucleotides, the CDR3 is TGTGCCAGCAGCCAACTGAAGGACAGCTCTGGAAACACCATATATTTT. Its translation is CASSQLKDSSGNTIYF.

The chain combines TRBV5-6 with TRBJ2-7; no clear D gene. The CDR3 is 13 residues long. Trimming left V 2 bases short and J 5 bases short, with 11 bases between. Looked up from germline, CDR1 is SGHDT and CDR2 is YYEEEE. CDR3 region: CASSFPPLNEQYF. The CDR3 DNA reads TGTGCCAGCAGCTTTCCCCCACTGAACGAGCAGTACTTC.

The rearrangement joins TRBV3-1 (or the pseudogene TRBV3-2) to TRBJ1-1, with D perhaps TRBD1 (5 bases). CDR3 size: 15 residues. Trimming shortened V by 0 bases and J by 4 bases, and 12 bases separated the two germline ends. The germline V gene has CDR1 LGHDT and CDR2 YNNKEL (reference sequence). The CDR3 nucleotides are TGTGCCAGCAGCCAAGATGTAGGGAGGGGCACTGAAGCTTTCTTT. This translates into CASSQDVGRGTEAFF.

V usage is TRBV12-2 and J usage is TRBJ1-6. TRBV12-2 is described as a pseudogene. The CDR3 is 19 residues long. CDR3 in amino acids: CASRLVPGPEGYGYSPLHF. Written as DNA, the CDR3 is TGTGCAAGTCGCTTAGTTCCGGGCCCGGAGGGGTACGGGTATTCACCCCTCCACTTT.

The chain recombines TRBV6-5 with TRBJ1-2; 7 bases agree with TRBD1. J gave up 3 bases and V 8 bases, and 12 bases lay outside the gene matches. Germline V gene data show CDR1 as MNHEY and CDR2 as SVGAGI. The CDR3 consists of 15 residues. The CDR3, as DNA: TGTGCCAGCGGCCGGGACAGAAAGGGAGACTATGGCTACACCTTC. Translation: CASGRDRKGDYGYTF.

This clone appeared once. Other DNA sequences in this sample translate to the same CDR3. The gene calls are TRBV19 and TRBJ1-5; no firm D call. CDR1 is LNHDA and CDR2 is SQIVND in the germline V gene (reference sequence). This CDR3 has 14 amino acids. Trimming left V 4 bases short and J 0 bases short, with 7 bases between. CDR3 bases: TGTGCCAGTAGTAGGCAAAATAGCAATCAGCCCCAGCATTTT. Translated: CASSRQNSNQPQHF.

This clone came up a few times. This chain connects TRBV16 to TRBJ2-2; tentative D call: TRBD2 (6 bases). Germline CDR1 and CDR2: KGHSY and FQNENV. This CDR3 has 15 residues. Trimming left V 3 bases short and J 5 bases short, with 13 bases between. The CDR3 region has the DNA TGTGCCAGCAGCCACTCTTCCGGGGGAACCGGGGAGCTGTTTTTT. This encodes CASSHSSGGTGELFF. Full variable domain (outside the CDR3, taken from reference TRBV16 and TRBJ2-2): GEEVAQTPKHLVRGEGQKAKLYCAPIKGHSYVFWYQQVLKNEFKFLISFQNENVFDETGMPKERFSAKCLPNSPCSLEIQATKLEDSAVYFCASSHSSGGTGELFFGEGSRLTVL.

The chain is built from TRBV5-3 and TRBJ1-5; 7 bases are shared with TRBD1. TRBV5-3 is sorted into the ORF group, with uncertain function. The CDR3 is 14 amino acids. With 4 bases clipped from V and 5 bases from J, the junction kept 6 bases outside the gene matches. The CDR3 protein is CARSTTGIDQPQHF. In nucleotides, the CDR3 is TGTGCCAGAAGCACGACAGGGATTGATCAGCCCCAGCATTTT.

J is TRBJ2-7 and V is TRBV18; 8 nucleotides align to TRBD2. V shed 3 bases, J shed 0 bases, and the junction held 4 bases outside the gene matches. CDR1 is KGHSH and CDR2 is LQKENI in the germline V gene. The CDR3 spans 15 residues. Written as DNA, the CDR3 is TGTGCCAGCTCACCTCTAGCGGGCAGCTCCTACGAGCAGTACTTC. It codes for CASSPLAGSSYEQYF.

Concerning this clone: Different DNA sequences within this sample yield the same CDR3. The J gene is TRBJ2-3, the V gene TRBV11-2, with D possibly being TRBD2 (8 bases). Germline V CDR1 and CDR2: SGHAT, FQNNGV. Trimming cost V 1 base and J 2 bases, with 19 bases left between them. The CDR3 extends over 18 amino acids. The DNA of the CDR3 is TGTGCCAGCAGCTTAGGAAGGGGGCGGGGGGCTTACACAGATACGCAGTATTTT. This translates into CASSLGRGRGAYTDTQYF. The full variable domain, in which reference TRBV11-2 and TRBJ2-3 provide the parts outside the CDR3, is EAGVAQSPRYKIIEKRQSVAFWCNPISGHATLYWYQQILGQGPKLLIQFQNNGVVDDSQLPKDRFSAERLKGVDSTLKIQPAKLEDSAVYLCASSLGRGRGAYTDTQYFGPGTRLTVL.

CDR3 coding DNA: TGTGCCAGCAGCTTAGCCGGGACAGCGGATGGCTACACCTTC. Protein sequence: CASSLAGTADGYTF. The genes are TRBV11-2 and TRBJ1-2, with 7 bases matching TRBD1. The CDR3 has 14 residues. Germline V CDR1 and CDR2: SGHAT, FQNNGV. V was clipped by 1 base and J by 6 bases; unmatched bases: 5.

This chain joins TRBV27 and TRBJ1-5; TRBD1 is a possible D gene (6 bases). CDR3 length: 15 residues. V shed 7 bases and J shed 2 bases, with 15 bases lying between them. The germline gives CDR1 MNHEY, CDR2 SMNVEV (reference sequence). CDR3 loop: CASKPNTGRNQPQHF. For the CDR3, the DNA is TGTGCCAGCAAACCAAATACAGGGCGCAATCAGCCCCAGCATTTT.

The V call is TRBV2, the J call TRBJ2-1; TRBD2 matches at 9 bases. The CDR3 runs to 15 residues. V shed 9 bases and J 2 bases; nucleotides not matched to a gene: 8. Looked up from germline, CDR1 is SNHLY and CDR2 is FYNNEI. As DNA, the CDR3 is TGTGCCAGAGGGGAGGCGGGGGGGACCTACAATGAGCAGTTCTTC. Its translation is CARGEAGGTYNEQFF.

The rearrangement uses TRBV7-9 and TRBJ2-2, with TRBD1 matching 7 bases. In germline, CDR1 is SEHNR, CDR2 FQNEAQ (reference sequence). The ends lost 5 bases at V and 6 bases at J; junction bases unmatched: 21. The CDR3 sequence is 19 residues long. The CDR3 sequence is CASSPGQRGQKKVAGELFF. CDR3 in DNA: TGTGCCAGCAGCCCTGGTCAGAGGGGACAGAAGAAAGTGGCCGGGGAGCTGTTTTTT.

The chain recombines TRBV5-1 with TRBJ2-3; 14 bases match TRBD2. Per germline, CDR1 SGHRS and CDR2 YFSETQ. Trimming took 3 bases from V and 4 from J; bases not matched to a gene: 1. This CDR3 contains 15 residues. CDR3 protein: CASSWTSGGPDTQYF. The CDR3 DNA is TGCGCCAGCAGCTGGACTAGCGGGGGGCCAGATACGCAGTATTTT.

The chain employs TRBV14 and TRBJ1-1; unclear D gene. Trimming removed 4 bases at V and 7 bases at J, with 16 bases between. The CDR3 is 14 residues long. Germline CDR1 and CDR2: SGHDN and FVKESK. The CDR3 bases are TGTGCCAGCAGCCTCCTCACCTACGTGAGTGAAGCTTTCTTT. Amino acids: CASSLLTYVSEAFF.

This chain uses TRBV5-1 with TRBJ1-2, with TRBD1 matching 9 bases. With 4 bases clipped from V and 9 bases from J, the junction kept 7 bases outside the gene matches. CDR1 and CDR2 (germline): SGHRS, YFSETQ. CDR3 length equals 13 residues. As DNA, the CDR3 is TGCGCCAGCAGCGACCCGGGACAGGGAAGCTACACCTTC. It yields the protein CASSDPGQGSYTF.

The J gene is TRBJ2-2, the V gene TRBV24-1; D perhaps matches TRBD2 (6 bases). Germline V CDR1 and CDR2: KGHDR, SFDVKD. The CDR3 consists of 15 residues. The V end lost 8 bases, the J end lost 6 bases, and 18 bases lay between the germline ends. This chain's CDR3 is CATMGNGGAAGELFF. The DNA of the CDR3 is TGTGCCACCATGGGGAACGGAGGGGCAGCCGGGGAGCTGTTTTTT.

This sequence joins TRBV5-1 and TRBJ1-4; D unclear. Germline CDR1 SGHRS, CDR2 YFSETQ. The length of the CDR3 is 14 residues. Trimming pared 3 bases from V and 10 bases from J, leaving 16 bases between. CDR3 DNA: TGCGCCAGCAGCTCAGTCCCCGGTCAGGCAAAACTGTTTTTT. Amino acids: CASSSVPGQAKLFF.

The chain combines TRBV18 with TRBJ2-5, with a weak D call TRBD2 (5 bases). Germline lookup yields CDR1 KGHSH and CDR2 LQKENI. The CDR3 sequence is 13 residues long. The V and J ends lost 1 base and 4 bases respectively, with 7 bases between them. For the CDR3, the DNA is TGTGCCAGCTCACCACAGGCGGGAGAGACCCAGTACTTC. Encoded protein: CASSPQAGETQYF.

In this sample, this clone turned up once. This chain links TRBV7-9 with TRBJ1-1; TRBD1 agrees at 8 bases. The CDR3 covers 14 residues. Germline V gene lookup returns CDR1 SEHNR and CDR2 FQNEAQ (reference sequence). With 5 bases clipped from V and 4 bases from J, the junction kept 6 bases outside the gene matches. Written as DNA, the CDR3 is TGTGCCAGCAGCCAGACAGGGGTGAGCACTGAAGCTTTCTTT. Translated, it gives CASSQTGVSTEAFF.

The J gene is TRBJ1-3, the V gene TRBV13, with D uncertain. V was clipped by 2 bases and J by 3 bases, with 2 bases between them. This CDR3 region has 12 residues. Germline V gene sequence: CDR1 PRHDT, CDR2 FYEKMQ (reference sequence). CDR3 sequence reads: CASSLYGNTIYF. CDR3 coding DNA: TGTGCCAGCAGCTTATATGGAAACACCATATATTTT.

V gene TRBV18 combines with J gene TRBJ1-1; D possibly corresponds to TRBD1 (6 bases). This CDR3 spans 17 amino acids. V shed 6 bases and J shed 3 bases, with 23 bases lying between them. The germline CDR1 and CDR2 sequences are KGHSH and LQKENI. CDR3 bases: TGTGCCAGCTCCCCCTCCGCGGGCAGGGGACGGCACACTGAAGCTTTCTTT. Its translation is CASSPSAGRGRHTEAFF.

The chain is built from TRBV5-1 and TRBJ1-4; D might be TRBD1 (5 bases). Between the trimmed V and J ends, which lost 2 bases and 0 bases, there was a span of 11 bases. The CDR3 extends over 16 amino acids. Germline CDR1 and CDR2: SGHRS and YFSETQ. As DNA, the CDR3 is TGCGCCAGCAGCTTTGGGACTGCCTCAACTAATGAAAAACTGTTTTTT. Translating it yields CASSFGTASTNEKLFF. The full variable domain, in which reference TRBV5-1 and TRBJ1-4 provide the parts outside the CDR3, is KAGVTQTPRYLIKTRGQQVTLSCSPISGHRSVSWYQQTPGQGLQFLFEYFSETQRNKGNFPGRFSGRQFSNSRSEMNVSTLELGDSALYLCASSFGTASTNEKLFFGSGTQLSVL.